One and the same sample provided the 27 T cell receptor beta chains below, sequenced in a study of blood T cells in healthy people across ages. A sample-barcoded 5' primer and a J-beta primer mix were used in a second PCR of roughly 7 to 11 cycles. Each CDR3 protein gets one entry after TCRdb re-called the 5' RACE reads with MiXCR. The sample records some 900,000 distinct CDR3 sequences, 45% to 50% being singletons. The sequencing sample was made of blood. The source is a young man in good health.

V is TRBV2 and J is TRBJ2-3, with 9 nucleotides matching TRBD2. The germline V gene has CDR1 SNHLY and CDR2 FYNNEI. V dropped 5 bases and J dropped 2; count of bases not matched to a gene: 8. The length of the CDR3 is 16 residues. The CDR3 reads CASSPTGLALTDTQYF. Here the CDR3 DNA reads TGTGCCAGCAGTCCCACGGGACTAGCTCTCACAGATACGCAGTATTTT.

This clonotype showed up just a few times. This chain uses TRBV6-5 with TRBJ2-1, with a tentative D call TRBD2 (5 bases). Germline V gene data show CDR1 as MNHEY and CDR2 as SVGAGI. The CDR3 is made up of 15 amino acids. Trimming left V 2 bases short and J 6 bases short, with 14 bases between. In DNA, the CDR3 is TGTGCCAGCAGTTACGGCGGGTCATCCCTCAATGAGCAGTTCTTC. It is translated as CASSYGGSSLNEQFF.

This chain links TRBV5-1 with TRBJ2-7; 8 positions match TRBD2. The junction had 9 bases not matched to a gene; V was cut back by 0 bases and J by 7 bases. Germline V lookup: CDR1 SGHRS, CDR2 YFSETQ. CDR3 length: 15 amino acids. DNA for the CDR3: TGCGCCAGCAGCTTGGGTACTAGCGGTTCCAATGAGCAGTACTTC. Translated, it gives CASSLGTSGSNEQYF.

The V gene is TRBV6-6, the J gene TRBJ2-1; 7 bases align to TRBD1. This CDR3 spans 15 amino acids. The ends lost 6 bases at V and 7 bases at J; junction bases unmatched: 12. Germline CDR1 is MNHNY and CDR2 is SVGAGI (reference sequence). This CDR3 reads CASSPDRALPNEQFF. As DNA, the CDR3 is TGTGCCAGCAGCCCAGACAGGGCTTTACCAAATGAGCAGTTCTTC.

This clonotype has only a few counts. The CDR3 spells CASKEAFSSTDTQYF. The CDR3 DNA sequence: TGTGCCAGCAAGGAGGCCTTCTCTAGCACAGATACGCAGTATTTT. The chain is built from TRBV25-1 and TRBJ2-3; D possibly corresponds to TRBD2 (5 bases). The CDR3 totals 15 residues. Trimming removed 7 bases at V and 0 bases at J, with 14 bases between. Germline CDR1 MGHDK, CDR2 SYGVNS. Drawing the rest from reference TRBV25-1 and TRBJ2-3, the complete variable domain is EADIYQTPRYLVIGTGKKITLECSQTMGHDKMYWYQQDPGMELHLIHYSYGVNSTEKGDLSSESTVSRIRTEHFPLTLESARPSHTSQYLCASKEAFSSTDTQYFGPGTRLTVL.

The chain has TRBV7-2 and TRBJ2-3, with D possibly being TRBD1 (6 bases). This CDR3 region has 16 residues. Trimming removed 4 bases from V and 1 base from J, with 15 bases in between. Germline CDR1 is SGHTA and CDR2 is FQGNSA. The CDR3 nucleotides read TGTGCCAGCAGCTCAGACAGGAGCGTCGGCACAGATACGCAGTATTTT. Protein: CASSSDRSVGTDTQYF. Full variable domain (rest looked up from reference TRBV7-2 and TRBJ2-3): GAGVSQSPSNKVTEKGKDVELRCDPISGHTALYWYRQSLGQGLEFLIYFQGNSAPDKSGLPSDRFSAERTGGSVSTLTIQRTQQEDSAVYLCASSSDRSVGTDTQYFGPGTRLTVL.

This clonotype has just a few counts. The rearrangement links TRBV4-3 to TRBJ2-2; D gene ambiguous. The CDR3 contains 14 residues. CDR1 and CDR2 from the germline V gene are LGHNA and YSLEER. V was pared by 5 bases and J by 3 bases, with 10 bases between. This CDR3 reads CASSRLGDTGELFF. CDR3 sequence (DNA): TGCGCCAGCAGCAGGCTTGGGGACACCGGGGAGCTGTTTTTT.

V usage is TRBV24-1 and J usage is TRBJ2-3, with 7 nucleotides matching TRBD1. V dropped 3 bases and J dropped 9; count of bases not matched to a gene: 8. From germline, CDR1 is KGHDR and CDR2 SFDVKD. The CDR3 has 14 residues. This CDR3 is CATSDPTGVRTQYF. The CDR3 DNA reads as TGTGCCACCAGTGATCCCACAGGGGTCCGGACGCAGTATTTT.

This clonotype was counted a few times. The genes are TRBV20-1 and TRBJ2-2; no firm D call. The V end was cut by 2 bases, the J end by 6 bases, with 13 bases between. CDR1 and CDR2 from the germline V gene are DFQATT and SNEGSKA (reference sequence). This CDR3 region has 14 residues. The CDR3 nucleotides are TGCAGTGCTAGACTTCCGGCTACGGCCGGGGAGCTGTTTTTT. Translation gives CSARLPATAGELFF.

This sequence joins TRBV21-1 and TRBJ1-4. TRBV21-1 corresponds to a pseudogene. CDR3 size: 15 residues. The CDR3 reads CASSTSGRLNEKLFF. CDR3 coding DNA: TGTGCCAGCAGCACTTCGGGACGGCTTAATGAAAAACTGTTTTTT.

This clonotype was observed a handful of times. This sequence joins TRBV7-9 and TRBJ2-7; 9 bases align to TRBD1. Unmatched junction bases numbered 20, after V lost 7 bases and J lost 1 base. Germline values: CDR1 SEHNR, CDR2 FQNEAQ (reference sequence). CDR3 length equals 19 residues. CDR3 bases: TGTGCCAGCAACCGAAAGGACAGAGCATCGGGACAGGGTTCCTACGAGCAGTACTTC. It specifies CASNRKDRASGQGSYEQYF.

This chain links TRBV7-9 with TRBJ1-4, with D uncertain. Deletions cut 7 bases from V and 3 bases from J, with 15 bases between. CDR1 is SEHNR and CDR2 is FQNEAQ in the germline V gene (reference sequence). CDR3 length equals 15 residues. The DNA for the CDR3 is TGTGCCAGCAAATGGGATGCCTCGGCTAATGAAAAACTGTTTTTT. Translation: CASKWDASANEKLFF.

The chain couples TRBV6-1 to TRBJ1-5; perhaps TRBD1 as D (5 bases). Germline V gene data show CDR1 as MNHNS and CDR2 as SASEGT. Trimming cost V 0 bases and J 6 bases, with 12 bases left between them. The CDR3 is made up of 15 amino acids. In DNA form, the CDR3 reads TGTGCCAGCAGTGAAGCGGCAGGGTCGAGTCAGCCCCAGCATTTT. As protein: CASSEAAGSSQPQHF.

The chain couples TRBV6-5 to TRBJ1-1; 9 bases match TRBD1. Unmatched junction bases numbered 7, after V lost 2 bases and J lost 0 bases. Germline V gives CDR1 MNHEY, CDR2 SVGAGI. The CDR3 covers 17 residues. CDR3 amino acids: CASSYLGTGRMNTEAFF. In DNA form, the CDR3 reads TGTGCCAGCAGTTACCTCGGGACAGGGCGAATGAACACTGAAGCTTTCTTT.

CDR3 sequence: CASSLKGEGDEQYF. The CDR3 region has the DNA TGTGCCAGCAGCTTGAAGGGGGAAGGAGATGAGCAGTACTTC. J is TRBJ2-5 and V is TRBV5-6; a weak D match, TRBD1 (6 bases). The CDR3 has 14 residues. The germline V gene has CDR1 SGHDT and CDR2 YYEEEE. V shed 1 base and J shed 11 bases, with 18 bases lying between them. Combining the CDR3 with reference TRBV5-6 and TRBJ2-5 gives the whole variable domain DAGVTQSPTHLIKTRGQQVTLRCSPKSGHDTVSWYQQALGQGPQFIFQYYEEEERQRGNFPDRFSGHQFPNYSSELNVNALLLGDSALYLCASSLKGEGDEQYFGPGTRLLVL.

The chain has TRBV7-9 and TRBJ2-7; the match to TRBD1 covers 9 bases. CDR1 and CDR2 from the germline V gene are SEHNR and FQNEAQ (reference sequence). Germline trimming cut 2 bases from V and 0 bases from J; bases unmatched to any gene: 5. The CDR3 is made up of 16 amino acids. CDR3 amino acids: CASSLTGTGPSYEQYF. CDR3 nucleotides: TGTGCCAGCAGCTTAACCGGGACAGGGCCCTCCTACGAGCAGTACTTC. The full variable domain, completed using reference TRBV7-9 and TRBJ2-7, is DTGVSQNPRHKITKRGQNVTFRCDPISEHNRLYWYRQTLGQGPEFLTYFQNEAQLEKSRLLSDRFSAERPKGSFSTLEIQRTEQGDSAMYLCASSLTGTGPSYEQYFGPGTRLTVT.

This clonotype was detected only a few times. The chain combines TRBV7-9 with TRBJ2-7; perhaps TRBD2 as D (5 bases). The CDR3 totals 16 residues. The germline V and J ends were trimmed by 2 bases and 1 base, with 15 bases remaining between them. CDR1 and CDR2 from the germline V gene are SEHNR and FQNEAQ (reference sequence). CDR3 in amino acids: CASSLSYGVSSYEQYF. The CDR3 nucleotides are TGTGCCAGCAGCTTAAGTTACGGGGTTTCATCCTACGAGCAGTACTTC.

V is TRBV2 and J is TRBJ2-7, with a possible D match to TRBD1 (6 bases). The DNA end is a closer match to TRBJ2-5, so the J assignment may be wrong. The CDR3 contains 15 residues. Germline CDR1 and CDR2: SNHLY and FYNNEI. The CDR3 is CASSSQGPVDETQYF. The CDR3 DNA follows: TGTGCCAGCAGTTCCCAGGGGCCGGTAGATGAGACCCAGTACTTC.

In nucleotides, the CDR3 is TGTGCCACCAGCAGAGCCCCGGGACAGGGAGTTGGTCAGCCCCAGCATTTT. Its protein product is CATSRAPGQGVGQPQHF. The rearrangement links TRBV15 to TRBJ1-5, with 9 bases matching TRBD1. The CDR3 is 17 residues long. Germline CDR1 reads LNHNV; CDR2 reads YYDKDF (reference sequence). V dropped 1 base and J dropped 6; count of bases not matched to a gene: 10.

The sample holds one count of this clonotype. V and J are TRBV5-1 and TRBJ2-7; 7 bases are shared with TRBD1. The CDR3 loop spans 15 amino acids. The junction had 7 bases not matched to a gene; V was cut back by 2 bases and J by 2 bases. CDR1 and CDR2 (germline): SGHRS, YFSETQ. The CDR3 reads CASSFGARGTYEQYF. CDR3 coding DNA: TGCGCCAGCAGCTTTGGTGCCAGGGGGACCTACGAGCAGTACTTC.

Many counts were recorded for this clonotype. The genes are TRBV7-9 and TRBJ2-2; 7 nucleotides line up with TRBD1. The CDR3 spans 13 residues. Per the germline V gene, CDR1 is SEHNR and CDR2 is FQNEAQ (reference sequence). DNA for the CDR3: TGTGCTTTCCAGGGGGCGAACACCGGGGAGCTGTTTTTT. This codes for CAFQGANTGELFF.

The chain is built from TRBV24-1 and TRBJ2-1; tentatively, D is TRBD2 (5 bases). V was trimmed by 0 bases and J by 7 bases, leaving 12 bases between them. The CDR3 is made up of 15 amino acids. CDR1 and CDR2 (germline): KGHDR, SFDVKD. CDR3 sequence (DNA): TGTGCCACCAGTGATTTGTCATCGGGAATGAATGAGCAGTTCTTC. Its protein is CATSDLSSGMNEQFF.

The CDR3 DNA reads as TGTGCCAGCAGCCTATTCACTAGCTCTGGGGCCAACGTCCTGACTTTC. It encodes CASSLFTSSGANVLTF. V and J are TRBV7-3 and TRBJ2-6; D is perhaps TRBD2 (5 bases). The CDR3 length is 16 residues. The ends were cut back, 5 bases at V and 0 bases at J, with 11 bases in the middle. CDR1 is SGHTA, CDR2 FQGTGA, per germline.

The sample holds a few counts of this clonotype. The chain links TRBV28 to TRBJ2-4; 9 positions agree with TRBD2. Germline assignment: CDR1 MDHEN and CDR2 SYDVKM. The CDR3 is made up of 16 amino acids. The trim removed 2 bases at V and 0 bases at J, leaving 2 bases unmatched. As DNA, the CDR3 is TGTGCCAGCAGTTTACTAGCGGGGATAGCCAAAAACATTCAGTACTTC. Residues: CASSLLAGIAKNIQYF.

This clonotype was seen many times. The V call is TRBV24-1, the J call TRBJ2-3; D is possibly TRBD1 (5 bases). The CDR3 is 16 residues long. V shed 5 bases and J shed 0 bases, with 14 bases lying between them. Germline V gene lookup returns CDR1 KGHDR and CDR2 SFDVKD. The CDR3 bases are TGTGCCACCAGTGGCTCAACAGGAACTAGCACAGATACGCAGTATTTT. Its translation is CATSGSTGTSTDTQYF.

V and J are TRBV6-6 and TRBJ2-5, with D possibly matching TRBD2 (7 bases). The DNA end is more similar to TRBJ2-7, so the J call may be wrong. This CDR3 is built from 15 residues. Looked up from germline, CDR1 is MNHNY and CDR2 is SVGAGI (reference sequence). The chain's CDR3 is CASSYRGGLSYEQYF. CDR3 nucleotides: TGTGCCAGCAGTTACAGGGGGGGCCTCTCCTACGAGCAGTACTTC.

The chain is built from TRBV12-3 or TRBV12-4 and TRBJ2-7; D perhaps matches TRBD1 (5 bases). The closer fit of TRBJ2-5 to the DNA end suggests the J call may be wrong. This CDR3 spans 15 amino acids. This CDR3 reads CASSRLEGVQETQYF. The CDR3 bases are TGTGCCAGCAGTCGCCTCGAAGGGGTACAAGAGACCCAGTACTTC.